This T cell receptor beta chain was obtained from a study of CD8+ T cells in alopecia areata. General study findings and limits: Between patients, shared TCR sequences were less clear than in mice. This was possibly due in part to HLA diversity in the patient population. In lesional scalp, particularly from alopecia totalis/universalis, clonality was higher than in normal scalp.

As for this clone: Its cognate antigen is unknown.

The study team obtained lesional scalp punch biopsies and peripheral blood from alopecia areata patients. The sorting of PBMCs gave CD4+ and CD8+ T cells. Investigators isolated RNA and reverse transcribed it into cDNA to act as the sequencing template. Data came from immunoSEQ multiplex PCR; TCRdb stores just in-frame clones and leaves some out. Among 120,000 or so clones listed, 47% were seen once. The germline V and J ends were trimmed by 0 bases and 4 bases, with 12 bases remaining between them. CDR1 is SGHDN and CDR2 is FVKESK in the germline V gene. This CDR3 contains 15 residues. This rearrangement joins TRBV14 to TRBJ2-5; maybe TRBD1 (6 bases). The sequence was obtained from a human donor with alopecia areata. Sample: NKG2D-low CD8+ T cells sorted from blood. The CDR3 region has the DNA TGTGCCAGCAGCCAAGAATGGGGGCTCGGAGAGACCCAGTACTTC. This translates into CASSQEWGLGETQYF.